The T cell receptor beta chain under discussion was sequenced for a study of beta chain features in type 1 diabetes. The junction had 7 bases not matched to a gene; V was cut back by 9 bases and J by 5 bases. This CDR3 spans 13 amino acids. The germline CDR1 and CDR2 sequences are SGHRS and YFSETQ. Study-level findings and limits: Type 1 diabetes patients had moderately but significantly shorter TCRB CDR3s in all four CD4+ subsets.

This clone was detected only a few times. Its antigen is not identified. CD4+ naive, central memory, regulatory and stem cell-like memory subsets were isolated by sorting on CD45RO/CCR7/CD25/CD127/CD95/CD27. As every portion of the isolated RNA was reverse transcribed, the sequencing read expressed TCRB transcripts. Assay used: immunoSEQ multiplex PCR; TCRdb lists only in-frame clones, some missing. The data show 300,000 or so clones, with 9.3% seen just once and about 1% held by the top ten. The sequence came from a man aged 25 to 40 with type 1 diabetes. Specimen: central memory CD4+ T cells from blood. This chain links TRBV5-1 with TRBJ2-2; 7 bases are a match to TRBD1. The CDR3 sequence is CATNLQGTGELFF. As DNA, the CDR3 is TGCGCCACTAATCTACAGGGGACCGGGGAGCTGTTTTTT.